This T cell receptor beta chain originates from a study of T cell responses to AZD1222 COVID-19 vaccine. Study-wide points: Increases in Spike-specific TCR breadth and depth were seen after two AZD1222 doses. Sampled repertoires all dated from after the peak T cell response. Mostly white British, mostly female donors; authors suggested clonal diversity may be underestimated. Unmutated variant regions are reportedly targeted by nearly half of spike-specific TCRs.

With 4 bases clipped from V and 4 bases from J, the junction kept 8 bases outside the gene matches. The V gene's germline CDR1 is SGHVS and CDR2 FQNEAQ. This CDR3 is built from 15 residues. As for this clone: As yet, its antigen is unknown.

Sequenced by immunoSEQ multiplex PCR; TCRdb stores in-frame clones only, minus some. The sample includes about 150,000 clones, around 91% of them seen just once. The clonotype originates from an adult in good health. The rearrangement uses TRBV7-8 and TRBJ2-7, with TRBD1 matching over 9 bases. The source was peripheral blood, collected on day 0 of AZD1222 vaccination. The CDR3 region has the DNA TGTGCCAGCAGCTCCCTCCGGGACAGGGAGTACGAGCAGTACTTC. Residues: CASSSLRDREYEQYF.